The 13 T cell receptor beta chains below were found in one sample sequenced in a study of blood T cell repertoires in COVID-19. Repertoires were generated with immunoSEQ multiplex PCR, while TCRdb's copy carries only in-frame clones and drops some. The sample has approximately 450,000 clones, approximately 90% seen once. Sequencing input: peripheral blood. Every receptor here comes from a woman in her twenties or thirties with acute or convalescent COVID-19.

The rearrangement joins TRBV20-1 to TRBJ1-2, with D perhaps TRBD1 (6 bases). Germline values: CDR1 DFQATT, CDR2 SNEGSKA (reference sequence). Trimming shortened V by 3 bases and J by 7 bases, and 18 bases separated the two germline ends. The CDR3 contains 14 residues. The CDR3 bases are TGCAGTGCTAGTGGGGGGCGCGTCCTCCCTGGCTACACCTTC. Protein: CSASGGRVLPGYTF.

Details on this clone: Other DNA sequences of this sample code for an identical CDR3. The J gene is TRBJ2-2, the V gene TRBV2; D unclear. The ends were cut back, 7 bases at V and 1 base at J, with 4 bases in the middle. CDR1 and CDR2 (germline): SNHLY, FYNNEI. The CDR3 has 12 amino acids. CDR3 DNA sequence: TGTGCCAGCACAGGGAACACCGGGGAGCTGTTTTTT. Protein product: CASTGNTGELFF. Full variable domain (rest looked up from reference TRBV2 and TRBJ2-2): EPEVTQTPSHQVTQMGQEVILRCVPISNHLYFYWYRQILGQKVEFLVSFYNNEISEKSEIFDDQFSVERPDGSNFTLKIRSTKLEDSAMYFCASTGNTGELFFGEGSRLTVL.

The CDR3 sequence: CASSQLTGGAYEQYF. As DNA, the CDR3 is TGCGCCAGCAGCCAACTGACAGGGGGGGCCTACGAGCAGTACTTC. This chain connects TRBV4-1 to TRBJ2-7, with 9 bases fitting TRBD1. This CDR3 region has 15 residues. The germline V gene has CDR1 MGHRA and CDR2 YSYEKL. The J segment lost 2 bases and the V segment lost 2 bases, leaving 4 bases of the junction unmatched.

The chain joins TRBV5-1 to TRBJ1-3; unclear D gene. The CDR3 is 14 amino acids. The ends were cut back, 3 bases at V and 4 bases at J, with 11 bases in the middle. Germline V gives CDR1 SGHRS, CDR2 YFSETQ. The CDR3 DNA reads as TGCGCCAGCAGCTCAGGAAACTTCGGAAACACCATATATTTT. Protein sequence: CASSSGNFGNTIYF.

This chain joins TRBV5-1 and TRBJ2-7, with D perhaps matching TRBD2 (5 bases). Germline CDR1 reads SGHRS; CDR2 reads YFSETQ. This CDR3 contains 17 residues. V shed 0 bases and J shed 1 base, with 17 bases lying between them. CDR3 DNA sequence: TGCGCCAGCAGCTTGGCCAGTGGGGTACTAGGTTCCTACGAGCAGTACTTC. This sequence encodes CASSLASGVLGSYEQYF.

The chain has TRBV6-2 or TRBV6-3 and TRBJ1-2, with D perhaps matching TRBD1 (6 bases). Trimming left V 0 bases short and J 1 base short, with 12 bases between. The CDR3 has 16 residues. Per the germline V gene, CDR1 is MNHEY and CDR2 is SVGEGT. The CDR3 region is CASSYSVQGNNYGYTF. In DNA, the CDR3 is TGTGCCAGCAGTTACTCAGTGCAGGGGAATAACTATGGCTACACCTTC.

The J gene is TRBJ2-5, the V gene TRBV4-1, with D unresolved. V lost 2 bases, J lost 4 bases, and 8 bases lay in between. The germline gives CDR1 MGHRA, CDR2 YSYEKL. The CDR3 sequence is 13 residues long. CDR3 amino acids: CASSQPTGETQYF. The CDR3 nucleotides are TGCGCCAGCAGCCAACCCACCGGAGAGACCCAGTACTTC.

This rearrangement joins TRBV4-1 to TRBJ1-2; TRBD1 is a possible D gene (6 bases). V shed 0 bases and J shed 1 base, with 18 bases lying between them. Germline lookup yields CDR1 MGHRA and CDR2 YSYEKL. CDR3 length: 18 residues. CDR3 in amino acids: CASSQDGGRGTVNYGYTF. The CDR3, as DNA: TGCGCCAGCAGCCAAGATGGAGGTAGGGGGACCGTTAACTATGGCTACACCTTC.

CDR3 nucleotides: TGCAGCGCCGGGACAGGGGATAGTATCTATGGCTACACCTTC. It specifies CSAGTGDSIYGYTF. The J gene is TRBJ1-2, the V gene TRBV29-1; TRBD1 aligns across 10 bases. Germline V gives CDR1 SQVTM, CDR2 ANQGSEA. With V trimmed by 7 bases and J by 4 bases, 9 bases remained unmatched. The CDR3 totals 14 residues.

The genes are TRBV29-1 and TRBJ1-5; 9 nucleotides match TRBD1. The germline gives CDR1 SQVTM, CDR2 ANQGSEA. The CDR3 is made up of 16 amino acids. J gave up 0 bases and V 7 bases, and 10 bases lay outside the gene matches. CDR3 DNA: TGCAGCGATATCTTAGGGACAGGGAATAGCAATCAGCCCCAGCATTTT. Protein sequence: CSDILGTGNSNQPQHF. Together with reference TRBV29-1 and TRBJ1-5, the CDR3 gives the full variable domain: SAVISQKPSRDICQRGTSLTIQCQVDSQVTMMFWYRQQPGQSLTLIATANQGSEATYESGFVIDKFPISRPNLTFSTLTVSNMSPEDSSIYLCSDILGTGNSNQPQHFGDGTRLSIL.

Here the CDR3 reads CAWSVRRADEKLFF. The DNA for the CDR3 is TGTGCCTGGAGTGTACGCAGGGCGGATGAAAAACTGTTTTTT. The chain carries TRBV30 and TRBJ1-4; the D gene is possibly TRBD1 (5 bases). CDR1 and CDR2 (germline): GTSNPN, SVGIG (reference sequence). This CDR3 contains 14 residues. V was trimmed by 0 bases and J by 6 bases, leaving 11 bases between them.

The V and J genes are TRBV7-9 and TRBJ1-2; maybe TRBD1 (5 bases). Germline V gene sequence: CDR1 SEHNR, CDR2 FQNEAQ (reference sequence). The CDR3 has 14 residues. The V and J ends lost 1 base and 7 bases respectively, with 13 bases between them. The CDR3 nucleotides are TGTGCCAGCAGCTTAGTGCAGGGTCGGAGTGGCTACACCTTC. Translation gives CASSLVQGRSGYTF.

This chain uses TRBV7-2 with TRBJ2-5, with a tentative D call TRBD2 (5 bases). The CDR3 is 12 amino acids. CDR1 SGHTA and CDR2 FQGNSA come from the germline V gene. V was trimmed by 5 bases and J by 4 bases, leaving 8 bases between them. Here the CDR3 reads CASSQGRETQYF. CDR3 sequence (DNA): TGTGCCAGCAGCCAAGGGAGAGAGACCCAGTACTTC.